The sequence of this T cell receptor (beta chain) was determined in a study of breast tumors, draining lymph nodes, adjacent tissues. Looked up from germline, CDR1 is SGHRS and CDR2 is YFSETQ. There are 16 residues in the CDR3. Trimming cost V 5 bases and J 3 bases, with 19 bases left between them. This clonotype was observed many times. What it binds is not known. One entry per CDR3 protein, called by TCRdb with MiXCR from the multiplex PCR reads. Among 80,000 to 130,000 distinct CDR3 sequences, roughly 20% were seen once, and the ten largest hold 1% to 1.5%. Samples came from axillary lymph nodes draining the breast cancer. Whole-study results and caveats: Compared with lymph nodes, tumors were less diverse; compared with nontumor tissue, more. Tumor and nontumor repertoires were significantly more similar in luminal-like than in basal-like breast cancer.

The genes are TRBV5-1 and TRBJ2-3; TRBD1 or TRBD2 may be the D gene (6 bases each). The clonotype originates from a female donor with breast cancer. Some clones in this sample may be carry-over from other donors' samples. Material: axillary lymph node tissue. CDR3: CASRVAGSQGTDTQYF. In DNA, the CDR3 is TGCGCCAGCAGAGTTGCGGGGAGCCAGGGGACAGATACGCAGTATTTT.